This T cell receptor beta chain was sequenced during a study of T cell changes during pregnancy in multiple sclerosis. This CDR3 region has 15 residues. Germline V gene sequence: CDR1 SNHLY, CDR2 FYNNEI. After removal of 8 bases from V and 1 base from J, the junction contained 8 bases not matched to a gene. The data were produced by immunoSEQ multiplex PCR, yet TCRdb's version contains in-frame clones alone and is incomplete. The profile covers about 80,000 clones, with 92% appearing a single time and roughly 1.4% taken by the ten largest. V is TRBV2 and J is TRBJ1-3; 7 bases line up with TRBD1. The receptor's source is a female donor with multiple sclerosis, enrolled in a pregnancy study. The sequenced sample was peripheral blood, obtained before pregnancy. This CDR3 reads CASRPPTGSGNTIYF. CDR3 DNA sequence: TGTGCCAGCCGGCCACCGACAGGGTCTGGAAACACCATATATTTT.